Each of the 32 T cell receptor beta chains below was sequenced from the same sample in a study of blood T cell repertoires in COVID-19 (TCRdb year 2020). The library was obtained by the immunoSEQ multiplex PCR assay. This immuneACCESS table, as held by TCRdb, lists in-frame sequences with V and J called but not all clones. Of the missing ones, under half trace to an unresolved V gene in checked studies; the others have no known cause. This sample has approximately 130,000 clones in its table, and roughly 80% of those were observed once. The top ten constitute 7.9% of the sample. Material for sequencing was peripheral blood. All receptors derive from a human donor in a cohort sampled during active COVID-19.

A few counts support this clone. V and J are TRBV28 and TRBJ2-7; 9 nucleotides align to TRBD2. The germline V gene has CDR1 MDHEN and CDR2 SYDVKM. J was trimmed by 3 bases and V by 4 bases; bases with no gene match: 7. The CDR3 consists of 15 residues. The CDR3 region has the DNA TGTGCCAGCAGTTCTCGACTAGCGGCCCGCTACGAGCAGTACTTC. Translating it yields CASSSRLAARYEQYF. Full variable domain (remainder filled in from reference TRBV28 and TRBJ2-7): DVKVTQSSRYLVKRTGEKVFLECVQDMDHENMFWYRQDPGLGLRLIYFSYDVKMKEKGDIPEGYSVSREKKERFSLILESASTNQTSMYLCASSSRLAARYEQYFGPGTRLTVT.

This chain joins TRBV5-1 and TRBJ2-7, with TRBD1 matching 7 bases. The V segment lost 4 bases and the J segment 12 bases; nucleotides outside the gene matches: 7. CDR3 size: 11 residues. The V gene's germline CDR1 is SGHRS and CDR2 YFSETQ. CDR3 loop: CASSIRQGGYF. The CDR3 bases are TGCGCCAGCAGCATACGACAGGGTGGGTACTTC. The variable domain in full, completed from reference TRBV5-1 and TRBJ2-7, reads KAGVTQTPRYLIKTRGQQVTLSCSPISGHRSVSWYQQTPGQGLQFLFEYFSETQRNKGNFPGRFSGRQFSNSRSEMNVSTLELGDSALYLCASSIRQGGYFGPGTRLTVT.

The rearrangement uses TRBV7-2 and TRBJ2-7, with a weak D call TRBD1 (5 bases). CDR1 and CDR2 (germline): SGHTA, FQGNSA. The V gene lost 3 bases and the J gene lost 4 bases, with 10 bases spanning the gap. CDR3 length: 13 amino acids. CDR3 loop: CASSFRQGYEQYF. The CDR3 DNA reads TGTGCCAGCAGCTTCAGGCAGGGTTACGAGCAGTACTTC.

The chain uses TRBV12-3 or TRBV12-4 and TRBJ1-5, with 7 bases lining up with TRBD1. This CDR3 has 13 residues. V lost 3 bases and J lost 6; bases outside the gene matches: 2. DNA of the CDR3: TGTGCCAGCAGTTTCAGGGGGGCTCAGCCCCAGCATTTT. Its protein product is CASSFRGAQPQHF.

The J gene is TRBJ1-6, the V gene TRBV5-1; 7 nucleotides agree with TRBD1. Germline CDR1 reads SGHRS; CDR2 reads YFSETQ. This CDR3 region has 15 residues. The J segment lost 9 bases and the V segment lost 5 bases, leaving 11 bases of the junction unmatched. CDR3 sequence reads: CASRETGFKGSPLHF. For the CDR3, the DNA is TGCGCCAGCAGGGAGACAGGGTTTAAGGGTTCACCCCTCCACTTT.

The J gene is TRBJ1-4, the V gene TRBV7-9; D ambiguous. V lost 4 bases and J lost 0, with 15 bases in between. The V gene's germline CDR1 is SEHNR and CDR2 FQNEAQ (reference sequence). CDR3 length: 17 amino acids. This CDR3 reads CASSSSLESATNEKLFF. CDR3 DNA: TGTGCCAGCAGCTCATCTCTAGAGTCCGCAACTAATGAAAAACTGTTTTTT.

The rearrangement uses TRBV27 and TRBJ2-5; TRBD2 is a possible D gene (5 bases). V lost 6 bases to trimming and J lost 4 bases, with 15 bases between them. The CDR3 has 14 amino acids. Germline V gene lookup returns CDR1 MNHEY and CDR2 SMNVEV (reference sequence). The CDR3 spells CASRRAGVGETQYF. CDR3 coding DNA: TGTGCCAGCAGACGGGCGGGCGTAGGAGAGACCCAGTACTTC.

A few counts support this clone. This chain uses TRBV5-6 with TRBJ1-5, with 8 bases identical to TRBD1. With 4 bases clipped from V and 7 bases from J, the junction kept 1 base outside the gene matches. This CDR3 contains 12 residues. Germline V gene data show CDR1 as SGHDT and CDR2 as YYEEEE. DNA of the CDR3: TGTGCCAGCAGCCGACAGGGGCAGCCCCAGCATTTT. Protein: CASSRQGQPQHF.

This clone occurred a few times. The chain employs TRBV18 and TRBJ2-7, with D uncertain. Between the trimmed V and J ends, which lost 6 bases and 4 bases, there was a span of 22 bases. The V gene's germline CDR1 is KGHSH and CDR2 LQKENI. The CDR3 has 16 residues. Here the CDR3 reads CASSPANRLKEYEQYF. The CDR3 nucleotides read TGTGCCAGCTCGCCCGCGAATCGACTTAAGGAATACGAGCAGTACTTC.

This clone was picked up a small number of times. The chain uses TRBV5-6 and TRBJ2-7; the D gene is possibly TRBD2 (5 bases). Trimming left V 4 bases short and J 4 bases short, with 12 bases between. CDR1 and CDR2 (germline): SGHDT, YYEEEE. The CDR3 has 13 amino acids. For the CDR3, the DNA is TGTGCCAGCAGCCCTGGGAGAGGGTACGAGCAGTACTTC. Encoded protein: CASSPGRGYEQYF.

V and J are TRBV25-1 and TRBJ1-1; D is ambiguous. The CDR3 is 15 residues long. The germline V gene has CDR1 MGHDK and CDR2 SYGVNS. The ends were cut back, 1 base at V and 4 bases at J, with 13 bases in the middle. CDR3 nucleotide sequence: TGTGCCAGCAGTGAATCCATCGGGGTTGGCACTGAAGCTTTCTTT. It codes for CASSESIGVGTEAFF.

This clone was seen once. V and J are TRBV15 and TRBJ1-4, with 7 positions matching TRBD1. The germline V gene encodes CDR1 LNHNV and CDR2 YYDKDF (reference sequence). The ends lost 5 bases at V and 7 bases at J; junction bases unmatched: 7. This CDR3 is built from 14 residues. CDR3 sequence (DNA): TGTGCCACCAGCTTGGAGGGGGCGGGTGAAAAACTGTTTTTT. It encodes CATSLEGAGEKLFF.

The genes are TRBV6-2 or TRBV6-3 and TRBJ2-5; 12 nucleotides match TRBD2. The CDR3 has 17 amino acids. CDR1 and CDR2 (germline): MNHEY, SVGEGT. V shed 5 bases and J 1 base; nucleotides not matched to a gene: 8. The CDR3 sequence: CASSRPWTSGAQETQYF. The CDR3 DNA reads TGTGCCAGCAGTCGCCCATGGACTAGCGGGGCCCAAGAGACCCAGTACTTC.

The genes are TRBV15 and TRBJ2-2; perhaps TRBD2 as D (6 bases). Germline V CDR1 and CDR2: LNHNV, YYDKDF (reference sequence). Deletions cut 3 bases from V and 5 bases from J, with 16 bases between. The CDR3 contains 16 residues. The CDR3 region has the DNA TGTGCCACCAGCAGCCGTTTAAGCGGAGGGACCGGGGAGCTGTTTTTT. The encoded protein is CATSSRLSGGTGELFF.

The CDR3 sequence is CASSPGLGVGFQAFF. CDR3 in DNA: TGTGCCAGCTCACCCGGCCTAGGGGTAGGGTTTCAAGCTTTCTTT. The V call is TRBV18, the J call TRBJ1-1; a possible D gene is TRBD1 (5 bases). The CDR3 extends over 15 amino acids. Trimming removed 3 bases from V and 9 bases from J, with 20 bases in between. Per the germline V gene, CDR1 is KGHSH and CDR2 is LQKENI.

This clone appeared a few times. The chain couples TRBV5-4 to TRBJ2-7; 7 positions agree with TRBD1. The CDR3 has 13 amino acids. Looked up from germline, CDR1 is SGHNT and CDR2 is YYREEE (reference sequence). V lost 0 bases to trimming and J lost 7 bases; unmatched junction nucleotides: 4. CDR3 in DNA: TGTGCCAGCAGCTTGGACAGGGGTTCGGAGCAGTACTTC. Translating gives CASSLDRGSEQYF. The complete variable domain, with remaining parts taken from reference TRBV5-4 and TRBJ2-7, reads ETGVTQSPTHLIKTRGQQVTLRCSSQSGHNTVSWYQQALGQGPQFIFQYYREEENGRGNFPPRFSGLQFPNYSSELNVNALELDDSALYLCASSLDRGSEQYFGPGTRLTVT.

The chain employs TRBV7-8 and TRBJ2-5; 7 bases agree with TRBD2. The V gene's germline CDR1 is SGHVS and CDR2 FQNEAQ. This CDR3 spans 14 amino acids. J gave up 4 bases and V 5 bases, and 7 bases lay outside the gene matches. CDR3 nucleotide sequence: TGTGCCAGCAGCATAATGGGAGGGGTAGAGACCCAGTACTTC. It codes for CASSIMGGVETQYF.

The rearrangement links TRBV27 to TRBJ1-1; D may be TRBD1 (6 bases). Per the germline V gene, CDR1 is MNHEY and CDR2 is SMNVEV (reference sequence). Trimming cost V 8 bases and J 1 base, with 14 bases left between them. The CDR3 contains 14 residues. This CDR3 reads CASLTRGGNTEAFF. The CDR3 bases are TGTGCCAGCTTAACGAGGGGGGGGAACACTGAAGCTTTCTTT.

The V gene is TRBV13, the J gene TRBJ1-4; perhaps TRBD1 as D (5 bases). The germline CDR1 and CDR2 sequences are PRHDT and FYEKMQ (reference sequence). V lost 2 bases and J lost 3, with 10 bases in between. The CDR3 length is 15 residues. The CDR3 sequence is CASSLSGVANEKLFF. The DNA of the CDR3 is TGTGCCAGCAGCTTATCGGGGGTGGCTAATGAAAAACTGTTTTTT.

The count of this clone is one. This sequence joins TRBV10-3 and TRBJ1-1; D not certain. The CDR3 contains 12 residues. CDR1 and CDR2 from the germline V gene are ENHRY and SYGVKD. V was trimmed by 5 bases and J by 4 bases, leaving 8 bases between them. CDR3 amino acids: CAISSGGTEAFF. CDR3 in DNA: TGTGCCATCAGTTCAGGTGGCACTGAAGCTTTCTTT.

The chain links TRBV18 to TRBJ2-7; 9 bases line up with TRBD1. This CDR3 is 16 amino acids long. The V gene's germline CDR1 is KGHSH and CDR2 LQKENI. V gave up 3 bases and J gave up 3 bases; unmatched junction bases: 9. CDR3 sequence: CASSPGTGRGHYEQYF. The CDR3 nucleotides are TGTGCCAGCTCACCCGGGACAGGGAGAGGGCACTACGAGCAGTACTTC.

The chain recombines TRBV4-1 with TRBJ2-7; 7 nucleotides agree with TRBD2. The ends lost 0 bases at V and 3 bases at J; junction bases unmatched: 2. The CDR3 covers 14 residues. Germline CDR1 MGHRA, CDR2 YSYEKL. This CDR3 is CASSQDWGGYEQYF. As DNA, the CDR3 is TGCGCCAGCAGCCAAGATTGGGGGGGCTACGAGCAGTACTTC.

The chain combines TRBV27 with TRBJ1-1; 7 bases agree with TRBD1. Unmatched junction bases numbered 0, after V lost 4 bases and J lost 4 bases. CDR1 is MNHEY and CDR2 is SMNVEV in the germline V gene (reference sequence). This CDR3 contains 12 residues. CDR3 residues: CASSSGGTEAFF. The CDR3, as DNA: TGTGCCAGCAGTTCAGGGGGCACTGAAGCTTTCTTT.

This clone was observed a single time. The V and J genes are TRBV5-1 and TRBJ1-1; 7 nucleotides line up with TRBD1. The CDR3 is made up of 15 amino acids. The germline CDR1 and CDR2 sequences are SGHRS and YFSETQ. V shed 5 bases and J 5 bases; nucleotides not matched to a gene: 12. CDR3 protein: CASRNRDRARTEAFF. The CDR3 coding sequence is TGCGCCAGCAGGAACCGGGACAGAGCAAGGACTGAAGCTTTCTTT.

CDR3 loop: CASSSSTGAETQYF. The DNA for the CDR3 is TGTGCCAGCAGTTCATCCACAGGGGCAGAGACCCAGTACTTC. V usage is TRBV7-8 and J usage is TRBJ2-5; 7 bases match TRBD1. The length of the CDR3 is 14 residues. Per the germline V gene, CDR1 is SGHVS and CDR2 is FQNEAQ. V dropped 6 bases and J dropped 4; count of bases not matched to a gene: 8.

The chain links TRBV6-5 to TRBJ1-4; possible D gene TRBD1, 6 bases. Germline CDR1 reads MNHEY; CDR2 reads SVGAGI. The CDR3 totals 15 residues. V was shortened by 6 bases and J by 3 bases, with 14 bases between the two germline ends. This CDR3 reads CASRPFGQSNEKLFF. CDR3 DNA: TGTGCCAGCAGGCCATTCGGACAGTCTAATGAAAAACTGTTTTTT.

The chain combines TRBV5-5 with TRBJ2-7, with D hard to call. The CDR3 runs 13 residues. Between the trimmed V and J ends, which lost 3 bases and 5 bases, there was a span of 12 bases. Germline V gene lookup returns CDR1 SGHKS and CDR2 YYEKEE (reference sequence). The chain's CDR3 is CASSSLGANEQYF. The CDR3 coding sequence is TGTGCCAGCAGCTCGCTAGGCGCCAACGAGCAGTACTTC.

On this clone: Germline is not matched at one junction end, which may reflect a read error. The chain combines TRBV11-2 with TRBJ2-6; the match to TRBD1 covers 7 bases. CDR1 SGHAT and CDR2 FQNNGV come from the germline V gene. CDR3 length: 15 residues. The CDR3 DNA reads as TGTGCCAGCACCTTAAGGGGGCTAGGGGCCAACGTCCTGACTTTC. Its protein product is CASTLRGLGANVLTF.

The chain has TRBV6-6 and TRBJ2-1; 7 bases are shared with TRBD2. The CDR3 totals 16 residues. Germline CDR1 MNHNY, CDR2 SVGAGI (reference sequence). Losses at the gene ends were 2 bases for V and 7 bases for J; bases not matched to a gene: 11. CDR3 sequence: CASSYRWEGPWNEQFF. The CDR3 DNA sequence: TGTGCCAGCAGTTACCGGTGGGAGGGCCCGTGGAATGAGCAGTTCTTC.

The V call is TRBV15, the J call TRBJ1-1, with TRBD1 as a possible D gene (5 bases). The V end was cut by 0 bases, the J end by 7 bases, with 15 bases between. The CDR3 has 15 amino acids. CDR1 LNHNV and CDR2 YYDKDF come from the germline V gene (reference sequence). The CDR3 protein is CATSRDSEDTHEAFF. The CDR3 coding sequence is TGTGCCACCAGCAGAGATTCCGAGGACACCCATGAAGCTTTCTTT.

This clone appeared once. CDR3 coding DNA: TGTGCCAGCAGCCCGGGACAGGTGATGTACGAGCAGTACTTC. The encoded protein is CASSPGQVMYEQYF. The V and J genes are TRBV6-5 and TRBJ2-7; 8 nucleotides line up with TRBD1. Germline-derived CDR1 and CDR2 are MNHEY and SVGAGI. The CDR3 contains 14 residues. V was pared by 6 bases and J by 4 bases, with 8 bases of the junction left unmatched.

The J gene is TRBJ2-1, the V gene TRBV24-1; a weak D match, TRBD2 (5 bases). Trimming cost V 10 bases and J 8 bases, with 20 bases left between them. Per the germline V gene, CDR1 is KGHDR and CDR2 is SFDVKD. The CDR3 has 14 residues. CDR3 nucleotide sequence: TGTGCCACTGAGGAGGACGGGGATAGCGATGAGCAGTTCTTC. Translated, it gives CATEEDGDSDEQFF.